This paragraph reports one TCR beta chain. As yet, its antigen is unknown. The ViraFEST assay expanded antigen-specific CD4+ T cells with viral peptide pools before sequencing. An approximately 10-day culture period preceded the isolation of CD4+ T cells. This individual tested PCR-positive for SARS-CoV-2 infection between March and December 2020. Everyone in the study got two shots of either the BNT162b2 or mRNA-1273 vaccine. V shed 7 bases, J shed 2 bases, and the junction held 8 bases outside the gene matches. Germline-derived CDR1 and CDR2 are SGHRS and YFSETQ. This CDR3 spans 14 amino acids. The data belong to a study of vaccination effects on CD4 cells after COVID-19. Study at large: A median of 72 days separated the second dose and sampling.

Profiling relied on immunoSEQ multiplex PCR, and the TCRdb table lists in-frame clones only, not all of them. The sample lists under 15,000 clones, 80% occurring once. The TCR comes from a human donor who had a prior SARS-CoV-2 infection. The sample in question was CD4+ T cells from PBMCs cultured with SARS-CoV-2 spike peptides, obtained after COVID-19 vaccination. The rearrangement uses TRBV5-1 and TRBJ2-5; TRBD1 matches 7 bases. The CDR3 region is CASRPPGQQETQYF. The CDR3, as DNA: TGCGCCAGCCGCCCCCCGGGACAGCAAGAGACCCAGTACTTC.